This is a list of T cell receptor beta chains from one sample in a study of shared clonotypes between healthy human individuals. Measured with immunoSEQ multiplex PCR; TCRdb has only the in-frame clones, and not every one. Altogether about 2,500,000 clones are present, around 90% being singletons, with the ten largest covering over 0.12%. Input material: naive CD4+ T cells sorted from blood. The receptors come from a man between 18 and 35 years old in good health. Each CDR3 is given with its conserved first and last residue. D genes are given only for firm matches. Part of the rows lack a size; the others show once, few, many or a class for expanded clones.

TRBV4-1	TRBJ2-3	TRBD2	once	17	CASSPRRGGFSTDTQYF	TGCGCCAGCAGCCCGAGACGGGGGGGGTTCAGCACAGATACGCAGTATTTT
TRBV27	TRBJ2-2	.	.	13	CASSIENTGELFF	TGTGCCAGCAGTATTGAGAACACCGGGGAGCTGTTTTTT
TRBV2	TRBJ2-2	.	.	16	CASGGFNSGAAGELFF	TGTGCCAGCGGTGGGTTTAATTCGGGGGCCGCCGGGGAGCTGTTTTTT
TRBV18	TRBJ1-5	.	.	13	CASSKEGNQPQHF	TGTGCCAGCTCAAAAGAGGGGAATCAGCCCCAGCATTTT
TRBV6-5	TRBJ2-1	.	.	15	CASSPRGTLYNEQFF	TGTGCCAGCAGTCCCCGGGGGACCCTGTACAATGAGCAGTTCTTC
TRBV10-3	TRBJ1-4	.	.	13	CATGPGPNEKLFF	TGTGCCACCGGTCCGGGACCTAATGAAAAACTGTTTTTT
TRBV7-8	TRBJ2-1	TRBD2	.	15	CASSLVGLAGNEQFF	TGTGCCAGCAGCTTAGTGGGACTAGCGGGCAATGAGCAGTTCTTC
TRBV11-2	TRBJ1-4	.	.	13	CASSLDLGGRLFF	TGTGCCAGCAGCTTAGATCTAGGAGGACGTCTGTTTTTT
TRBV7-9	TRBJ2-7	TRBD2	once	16	CASSLGRTSGAYEQYF	TGTGCCAGCAGCTTAGGTCGGACTAGCGGGGCCTACGAGCAGTACTTC
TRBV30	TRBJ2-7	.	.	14	CAWARGGSSYEQYF	TGTGCCTGGGCACGTGGGGGTAGCTCCTACGAGCAGTACTTC
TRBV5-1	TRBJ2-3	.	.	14	CASSHGYRTDTQYF	TGCGCCAGCAGCCACGGCTACCGCACAGATACGCAGTATTTT
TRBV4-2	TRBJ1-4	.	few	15	CASSQIPGANEKLFF	TGTGCCAGCAGCCAAATACCGGGGGCTAATGAAAAACTGTTTTTT
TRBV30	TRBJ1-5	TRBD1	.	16	CAWSGTGQGYNQPQHF	TGTGCCTGGAGCGGCACGGGACAGGGATATAATCAGCCCCAGCATTTT
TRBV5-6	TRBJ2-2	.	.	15	CASSFFGRDTGELFF	TGTGCCAGCAGCTTTTTCGGCAGGGACACCGGGGAGCTGTTTTTT
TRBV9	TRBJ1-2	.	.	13	CASSVEGNYGYTF	TGTGCCAGCAGCGTAGAGGGTAACTATGGCTACACCTTC
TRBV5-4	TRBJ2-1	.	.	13	CASSLDPRGEQFF	TGTGCCAGCAGCTTGGATCCGCGCGGGGAGCAGTTCTTC
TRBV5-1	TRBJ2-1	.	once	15	CASTPDGRRDNEQFF	TGCGCCAGCACTCCGGACGGTCGTCGGGACAATGAGCAGTTCTTC
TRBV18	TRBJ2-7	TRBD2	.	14	CASSPLRTSVEQYF	TGTGCCAGCTCACCCCTACGGACTAGCGTCGAGCAGTACTTC
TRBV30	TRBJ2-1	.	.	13	CAWSSDGYNEQFF	TGTGCCTGGAGTAGTGACGGATACAATGAGCAGTTCTTC
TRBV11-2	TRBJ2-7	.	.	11	CASSSFSEGYF	TGTGCCAGCAGCTCCTTTAGCGAGGGGTACTTC
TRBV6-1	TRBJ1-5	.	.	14	CASSVGGGNQPQHF	TGTGCCAGCAGTGTTGGGGGAGGCAATCAGCCCCAGCATTTT
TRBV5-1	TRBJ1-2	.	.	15	CASSPSPTERYGYTF	TGCGCCAGCAGCCCTTCCCCGACAGAGAGGTATGGCTACACCTTC
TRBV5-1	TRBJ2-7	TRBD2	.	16	CASSSNLLAGAYEQYF	TGCGCCAGCAGCTCTAACCTACTAGCGGGAGCCTACGAGCAGTACTTC
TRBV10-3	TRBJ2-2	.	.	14	CAISASRDTGELFF	TGTGCCATCAGTGCTTCTAGAGACACCGGGGAGCTGTTTTTT
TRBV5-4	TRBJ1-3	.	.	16	CASSLGGSISGNTIYF	TGTGCCAGCAGCTTGGGGGGCTCCATCTCTGGAAACACCATATATTTT
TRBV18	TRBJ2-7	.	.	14	CASSPPGSSYEQYF	TGTGCCAGCTCACCGCCAGGTAGCTCCTACGAGCAGTACTTC
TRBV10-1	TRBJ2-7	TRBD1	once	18	CASISGQGAVPISYEQYF	TGCGCCAGCATCAGCGGACAGGGGGCCGTCCCAATCTCATACGAGCAGTACTTC
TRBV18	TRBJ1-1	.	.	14	CASSRAGEGIEAFF	TGTGCCAGCTCACGGGCAGGGGAAGGAATTGAAGCTTTCTTT
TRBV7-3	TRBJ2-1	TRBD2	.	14	CASRTSGGSNEQFF	TGTGCCAGCAGGACTAGCGGGGGTTCCAATGAGCAGTTCTTC
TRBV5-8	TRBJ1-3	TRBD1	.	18	CASSSLSRGFSSGNTIYF	TGTGCCAGCAGTTCTCTTTCCAGGGGGTTTAGCTCTGGAAACACCATATATTTT
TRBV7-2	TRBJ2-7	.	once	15	CASSSPTGIPYEQYF	TGTGCCAGCAGCTCTCCGACAGGAATCCCCTACGAGCAGTACTTC
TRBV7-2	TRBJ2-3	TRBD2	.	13	CASSRDYTDTQYF	TGTGCCAGCAGCCGGGACTACACAGATACGCAGTATTTT
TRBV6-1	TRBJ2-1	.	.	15	CASSVSGVSYNEQFF	TGTGCCAGCAGTGTTAGCGGAGTCTCCTACAATGAGCAGTTCTTC
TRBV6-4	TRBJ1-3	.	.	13	CASSASPGNTIYF	TGTGCCAGCAGCGCAAGTCCGGGAAACACCATATATTTT
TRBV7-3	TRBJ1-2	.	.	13	CASSLYHGYGYTF	TGTGCCAGCAGCTTATATCACGGGTATGGCTACACCTTC
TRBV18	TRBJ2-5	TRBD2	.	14	CASSPAGTKETQYF	TGTGCCAGCTCACCCGCCGGGACTAAAGAGACCCAGTACTTC
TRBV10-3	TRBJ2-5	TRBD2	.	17	CAISESTLRLAEETQYF	TGTGCCATCAGTGAGTCGACTCTGCGACTAGCGGAAGAGACCCAGTACTTC
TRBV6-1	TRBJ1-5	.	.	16	CASSKGPSVGNQPQHF	TGTGCCAGCAGTAAAGGACCGTCTGTCGGCAATCAGCCCCAGCATTTT
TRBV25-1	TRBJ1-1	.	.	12	CASSERNTEAFF	TGTGCCAGCAGTGAACGGAACACTGAAGCTTTCTTT